This T cell receptor (beta chain) was observed in a study of T cell repertoires in cytomegalovirus infection. TCRdb re-called the reads with MiXCR, one entry per CDR3 protein. The table has roughly 180,000 distinct CDR3 sequences, less than 25% seen once. This clonotype occurred a few times. The antigen is undetermined. The CDR3 runs to 16 residues. The junction had 6 bases not matched to a gene; V was cut back by 0 bases and J by 5 bases. Per germline, CDR1 ENHRY and CDR2 SYGVKD. The sequence was obtained from a human donor in good health (CMV status not recorded). Some clones in this sample may be carry-over from other donors' samples. The V and J genes are TRBV10-3 and TRBJ2-1; 8 bases match TRBD2. This sample comprised CD8+ T cells from cultured PBMCs, obtained from culture after CMV antigen stimulation. CDR3 in amino acids: CAISESASRGDNEQFF. The CDR3 DNA is TGTGCCATCAGTGAGTCGGCGTCGCGGGGGGACAATGAGCAGTTCTTC.